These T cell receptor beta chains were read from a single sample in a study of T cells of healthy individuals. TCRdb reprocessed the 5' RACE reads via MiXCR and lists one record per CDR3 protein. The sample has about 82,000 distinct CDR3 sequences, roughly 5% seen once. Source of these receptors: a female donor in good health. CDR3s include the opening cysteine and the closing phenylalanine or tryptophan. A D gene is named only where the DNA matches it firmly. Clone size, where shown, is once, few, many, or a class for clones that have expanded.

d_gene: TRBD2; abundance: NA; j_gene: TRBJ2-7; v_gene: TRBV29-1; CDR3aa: CSVEEVGGGEQYF; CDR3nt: TGCAGCGTTGAAGAGGTCGGGGGGGGCGAGCAGTACTTC
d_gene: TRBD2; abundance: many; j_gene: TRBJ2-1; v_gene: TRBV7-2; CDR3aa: CASSLASGRNEQFF; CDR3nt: TGTGCCAGCAGCTTAGCTAGCGGGAGAAATGAGCAGTTCTTC
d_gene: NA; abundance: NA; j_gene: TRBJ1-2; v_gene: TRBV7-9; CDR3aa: CASSFKGARSYTF; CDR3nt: TGTGCCAGCAGCTTCAAAGGGGCTCGAAGCTACACCTTC
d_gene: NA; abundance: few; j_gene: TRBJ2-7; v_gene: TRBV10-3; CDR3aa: CAISESLLHYEQYF; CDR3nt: TGTGCCATCAGTGAGTCGTTACTCCACTACGAGCAGTACTTC
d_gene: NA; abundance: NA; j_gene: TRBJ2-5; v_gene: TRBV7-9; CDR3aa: CASSLESGTQYF; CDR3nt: TGTGCCAGCAGCTTAGAGTCGGGGACCCAGTACTTC
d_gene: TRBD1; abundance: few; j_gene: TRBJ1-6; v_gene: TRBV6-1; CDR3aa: CASRRKGQGDASWRQVDNSPLHF; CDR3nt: TGTGCCAGCAGAAGAAAGGGACAGGGAGATGCCAGTTGGAGGCAGGTCGATAATTCACCCCTCCACTTT
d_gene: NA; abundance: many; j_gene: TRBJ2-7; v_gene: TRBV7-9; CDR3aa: CASSSRTASSYEQYF; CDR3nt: TGTGCCAGCAGCTCGCGGACGGCCAGCTCCTACGAGCAGTACTTC
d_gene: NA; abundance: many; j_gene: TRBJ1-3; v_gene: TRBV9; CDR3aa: CASSIGRSGPGNTIYF; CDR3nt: TGTGCCAGCAGCATTGGACGTTCCGGTCCTGGAAACACCATATATTTT
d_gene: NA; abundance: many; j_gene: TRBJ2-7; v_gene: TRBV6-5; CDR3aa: CASSSLPPMSSYEQYF; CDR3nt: TGTGCCAGCAGTTCCCTCCCCCCCATGAGCTCCTACGAGCAGTACTTC
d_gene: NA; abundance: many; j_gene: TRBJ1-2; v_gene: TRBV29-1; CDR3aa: CSVESSLNREDYGYTF; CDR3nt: TGCAGCGTTGAAAGTTCTCTTAACAGGGAAGACTATGGCTACACCTTC
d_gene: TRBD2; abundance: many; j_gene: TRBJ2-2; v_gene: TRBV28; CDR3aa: CAGTTPNTGELFF; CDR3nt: TGTGCCGGGACTACCCCGAACACCGGGGAGCTGTTTTTT
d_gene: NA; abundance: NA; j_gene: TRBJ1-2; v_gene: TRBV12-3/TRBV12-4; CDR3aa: CASSHLQGTGGYTF; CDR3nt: TGTGCCAGCAGCCACCTACAGGGAACGGGGGGCTACACCTTC
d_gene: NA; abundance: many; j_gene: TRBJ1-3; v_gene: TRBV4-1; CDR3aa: CASSQERGIGNTIYF; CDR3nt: TGCGCCAGCAGCCAAGAAAGAGGTATTGGTAACACCATATATTTT
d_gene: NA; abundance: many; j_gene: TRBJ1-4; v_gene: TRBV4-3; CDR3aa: CASSQGWGGEKLFF; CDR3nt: TGCGCCAGCAGCCAAGGGTGGGGTGGGGAAAAACTGTTTTTT
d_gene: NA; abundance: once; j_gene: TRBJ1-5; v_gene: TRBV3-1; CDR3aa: CASSQDYQAKGNQPQHF; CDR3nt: TGTGCCAGCAGCCAAGATTACCAAGCGAAGGGCAATCAGCCCCAGCATTTT
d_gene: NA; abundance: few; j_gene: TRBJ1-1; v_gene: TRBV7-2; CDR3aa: CASSFSGLNTEAFF; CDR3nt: TGTGCCAGCAGCTTTTCAGGTTTGAACACTGAAGCTTTCTTT
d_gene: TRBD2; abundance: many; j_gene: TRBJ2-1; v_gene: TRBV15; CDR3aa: CATSRGTSGYNEQFF; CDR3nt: TGTGCCACCAGCAGAGGTACTAGCGGATACAATGAGCAGTTCTTC
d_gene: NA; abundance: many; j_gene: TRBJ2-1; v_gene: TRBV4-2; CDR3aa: CASSQALAGEQFF; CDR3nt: TGTGCCAGCAGCCAAGCTCTGGCAGGTGAGCAGTTCTTC
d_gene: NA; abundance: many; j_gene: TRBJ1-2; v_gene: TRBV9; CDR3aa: CASSVVSQGVPHYGYTF; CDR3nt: TGTGCCAGCAGCGTAGTAAGTCAGGGAGTACCTCACTATGGCTACACCTTC
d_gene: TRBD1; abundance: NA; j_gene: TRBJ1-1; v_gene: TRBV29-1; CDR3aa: CSSGQGATEAFF; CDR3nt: TGCAGCTCAGGACAGGGGGCCACTGAAGCTTTCTTT
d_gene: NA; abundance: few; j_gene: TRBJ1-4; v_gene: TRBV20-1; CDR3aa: CSAKGTGHRNEKLFF; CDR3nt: TGCAGTGCTAAGGGAACAGGGCACCGTAATGAAAAACTGTTTTTT
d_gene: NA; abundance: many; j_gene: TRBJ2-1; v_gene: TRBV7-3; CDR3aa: CASSSGSASSYNEQFF; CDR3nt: TGTGCCAGCAGTTCCGGTAGCGCGAGCTCCTACAATGAGCAGTTCTTC
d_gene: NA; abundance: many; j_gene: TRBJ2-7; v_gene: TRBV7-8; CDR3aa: CASSLKLPYEQYF; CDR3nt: TGTGCCAGCAGCTTAAAACTCCCCTACGAGCAGTACTTC
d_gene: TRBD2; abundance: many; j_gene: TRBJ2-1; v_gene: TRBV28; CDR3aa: CASRGSGASYNEQFF; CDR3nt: TGTGCCAGCAGGGGGAGCGGGGCCTCCTACAATGAGCAGTTCTTC